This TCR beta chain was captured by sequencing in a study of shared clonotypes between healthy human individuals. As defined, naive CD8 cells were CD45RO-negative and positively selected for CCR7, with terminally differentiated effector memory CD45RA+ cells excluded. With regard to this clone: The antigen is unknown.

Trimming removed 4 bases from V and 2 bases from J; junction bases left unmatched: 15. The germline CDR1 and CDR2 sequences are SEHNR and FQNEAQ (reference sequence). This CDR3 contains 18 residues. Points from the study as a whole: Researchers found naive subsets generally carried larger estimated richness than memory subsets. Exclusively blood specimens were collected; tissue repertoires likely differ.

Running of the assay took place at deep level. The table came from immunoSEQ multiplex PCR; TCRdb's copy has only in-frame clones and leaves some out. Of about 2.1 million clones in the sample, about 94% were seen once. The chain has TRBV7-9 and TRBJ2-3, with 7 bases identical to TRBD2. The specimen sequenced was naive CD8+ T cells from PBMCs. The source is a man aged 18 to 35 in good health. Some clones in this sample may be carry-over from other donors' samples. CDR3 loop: CASSYDSGRPLFTDTQYF. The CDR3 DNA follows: TGTGCCAGCAGCTATGATAGCGGGCGGCCTCTTTTCACAGATACGCAGTATTTT.